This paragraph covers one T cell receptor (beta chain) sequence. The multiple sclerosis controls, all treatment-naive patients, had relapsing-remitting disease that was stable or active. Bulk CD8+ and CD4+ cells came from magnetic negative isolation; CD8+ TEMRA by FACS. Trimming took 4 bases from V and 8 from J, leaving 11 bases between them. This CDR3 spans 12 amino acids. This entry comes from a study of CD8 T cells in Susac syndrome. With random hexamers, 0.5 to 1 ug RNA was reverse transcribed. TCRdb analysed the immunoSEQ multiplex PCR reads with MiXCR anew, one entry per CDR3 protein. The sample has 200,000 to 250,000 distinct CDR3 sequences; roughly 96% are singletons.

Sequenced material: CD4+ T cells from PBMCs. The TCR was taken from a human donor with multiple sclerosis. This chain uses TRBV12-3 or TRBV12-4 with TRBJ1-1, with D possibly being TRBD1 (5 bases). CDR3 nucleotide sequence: TGTGCCAGCAGTTCCAGGGAAGGGGAAGCTTTCTTT. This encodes CASSSREGEAFF.